This T cell receptor (beta chain) emerged from a study of T-cell memory formation after mild COVID-19. Study details: TCR clustering was largely donor specific.

TCRdb reprocessed the 5' RACE reads via MiXCR and lists one record per CDR3 protein. The sample lists 200,000 to 250,000 distinct CDR3 sequences, more than 8% seen once, with under 25% in the top ten. Overall study findings and caveats: Contracting clones, day 15 to 85, had balanced CD4/CD8, and later expanders favored CD4+. Second-wave clones that peaked on day 37 lacked confirmed SARS-CoV-2 specificity. Largely, contracting CD4+ clones fell within CM and EM, and contracting CD8+ clones within EMRA.

The CDR3 loop spans 14 amino acids. CDR1 and CDR2 from the germline V gene are DFQATT and SNEGSKA (reference sequence). The V and J ends lost 6 bases and 1 base respectively, with 15 bases between them. This clonotype was counted a few times. Its target is not known. Material: PBMCs or a T cell subset sorted from them (not recorded which). The chain employs TRBV20-1 and TRBJ1-1; weak D call: TRBD1 (6 bases). The sequence derives from a man aged 18 to 30 who had mild COVID-19 (a few samples of this study predate the infection). Cell type and time point are not known. The CDR3 region has the DNA TGCAGTGCCTTTTTACAGGGCACGAACACTGAAGCTTTCTTT. It translates to CSAFLQGTNTEAFF.